The 15 T cell receptor beta chains given below trace back to one sample, sequenced in a study of T cell responses to AZD1222 COVID-19 vaccine. Assay used: immunoSEQ multiplex PCR; TCRdb lists only in-frame clones, some missing. Of around 160,000 clones listed, about 81% are singletons. Sequenced material: peripheral blood, taken on day 0 of MenACWY control vaccination. The origin of the receptors is an adult in good health.

V gene TRBV27 combines with J gene TRBJ1-6; D unresolved. The length of the CDR3 is 14 residues. Germline loops: CDR1 MNHEY, CDR2 SMNVEV (reference sequence). Trimming took 0 bases from V and 7 from J, leaving 7 bases between them. In DNA form, the CDR3 reads TGTGCCAGCAGTTTATCGAGCGACAATTCACCCCTCCACTTT. Its translation is CASSLSSDNSPLHF.

The chain joins TRBV9 to TRBJ2-2; 11 bases align to TRBD2. This CDR3 comprises 15 residues. Trimming took 7 bases from V and 5 from J; bases not matched to a gene: 7. Per the germline V gene, CDR1 is SGDLS and CDR2 is YYNGEE. CDR3 DNA: TGTGCCAGCGGGCAGGGACTAGCGGAGACCGGGGAGCTGTTTTTT. Protein sequence: CASGQGLAETGELFF. The variable domain in full, completed from reference TRBV9 and TRBJ2-2, reads DSGVTQTPKHLITATGQRVTLRCSPRSGDLSVYWYQQSLDQGLQFLIQYYNGEERAKGNILERFSAQQFPDLHSELNLSSLELGDSALYFCASGQGLAETGELFFGEGSRLTVL.

V usage is TRBV28 and J usage is TRBJ2-7; D may correspond to TRBD1 or TRBD2 (6 bases each). Germline CDR1 reads MDHEN; CDR2 reads SYDVKM. There are 13 residues in the CDR3. Trimming pared 8 bases from V and 2 bases from J, leaving 13 bases between. CDR3 nucleotide sequence: TGTGCCAGCGGAGGGACACCGACCTACGAGCAGTACGTC. Translating it yields CASGGTPTYEQYV.

The CDR3 protein is CASSPSYGATGGEQFF. CDR3 DNA sequence: TGTGCCAGCAGCCCTTCCTATGGCGCTACGGGCGGTGAGCAGTTCTTC. The genes are TRBV6-2 or TRBV6-3 and TRBJ2-1; D not resolved. Between the trimmed V and J ends, which lost 6 bases and 9 bases, there was a span of 24 bases. Germline CDR1 and CDR2: MNHEY and SVGEGT. The CDR3 consists of 16 residues.

This clone was counted once. The V gene is TRBV12-5, the J gene TRBJ1-4; 8 nucleotides line up with TRBD1. This CDR3 region has 15 residues. J lost 11 bases, V lost 5 bases, and 13 bases had no gene match. CDR1 LGHNT and CDR2 FRNRAP come from the germline V gene. CDR3 nucleotide sequence: TGTGCTAGTGGTCCCCCAACAGGGGGAACAGGGAAACTGTTTTTT. Protein sequence: CASGPPTGGTGKLFF.

This clone was seen more than once but under ten times. This sequence joins TRBV2 and TRBJ2-5; D unresolved. Germline loops: CDR1 SNHLY, CDR2 FYNNEI. The ends were cut back, 7 bases at V and 1 base at J, with 10 bases in the middle. The CDR3 covers 13 residues. The DNA for the CDR3 is TGTGCCAGCACCCGCGGTAGCCAAGAGACCCAGTACTTC. Its protein is CASTRGSQETQYF.

The chain joins TRBV5-5 to TRBJ1-2; D is unclear. V dropped 1 base and J dropped 7 bases, with 11 bases sitting between them. This CDR3 spans 13 amino acids. In germline, CDR1 is SGHKS, CDR2 YYEKEE (reference sequence). CDR3 bases: TGTGCCAGCAGCTTGAGGGTTGCGGCTGGCTACACCTTC. It codes for CASSLRVAAGYTF.

The chain combines TRBV24-1 with TRBJ1-5, with TRBD1 matching 8 bases. CDR1 KGHDR and CDR2 SFDVKD come from the germline V gene. The CDR3 is 15 residues long. Trimming took 3 bases from V and 5 from J; bases not matched to a gene: 5. The CDR3 DNA is TGTGCCACCAGTGATCCGACAGGGGCGGATCAGCCCCAGCATTTT. This gives the protein CATSDPTGADQPQHF.

DNA for the CDR3: TGTGCCAACATACTAGCTTCGGAGACCCAGTACTTC. Translation: CANILASETQYF. The rearrangement links TRBV6-8 to TRBJ2-5, with D tentatively TRBD2 (6 bases). The germline V gene has CDR1 MNHGY and CDR2 SAAAGT. The length of the CDR3 is 12 residues. V shed 10 bases and J shed 5 bases, with 14 bases lying between them.

The chain uses TRBV3-1 (or the pseudogene TRBV3-2) and TRBJ1-5; D gene uncertain. The CDR3 runs to 14 residues. V shed 1 base and J shed 0 bases, with 4 bases lying between them. Germline V gives CDR1 LGHDT, CDR2 YNNKEL (reference sequence). The CDR3 reads CASSQGGSNQPQHF. CDR3 sequence (DNA): TGTGCCAGCAGCCAAGGGGGTAGCAATCAGCCCCAGCATTTT.

J is TRBJ1-5 and V is TRBV2; 7 nucleotides match TRBD1. Trimming took 6 bases from V and 4 from J; bases not matched to a gene: 3. Germline CDR1 SNHLY, CDR2 FYNNEI. This CDR3 is built from 13 residues. This CDR3 reads CASSATGNQPQHF. The CDR3 DNA reads TGTGCCAGCAGCGCGACAGGGAATCAGCCCCAGCATTTT.

The chain is built from TRBV5-4 and TRBJ1-3; tentative D call: TRBD1 (5 bases). The CDR3 length is 16 residues. Germline V gene lookup returns CDR1 SGHNT and CDR2 YYREEE (reference sequence). V was pared by 2 bases and J by 0 bases, with 12 bases between. The CDR3: CASSLLGASSGNTIYF. The CDR3 region has the DNA TGTGCCAGCAGCTTATTAGGGGCTAGCTCTGGAAACACCATATATTTT.

The rearrangement joins TRBV28 to TRBJ2-3, with D tentatively TRBD2 (7 bases). The germline V gene encodes CDR1 MDHEN and CDR2 SYDVKM. Trimming removed 4 bases at V and 6 bases at J, with 17 bases between. The CDR3 is made up of 15 amino acids. CDR3 nucleotide sequence: TGTGCCAGCAGTTCCCCCCGGGGGGCAAGTGATACGCAGTATTTT. This encodes CASSSPRGASDTQYF.

The rearrangement joins TRBV5-6 to TRBJ1-1, with a possible D match to TRBD1 (6 bases). Germline assignment: CDR1 SGHDT and CDR2 YYEEEE. The V gene lost 1 base and the J gene lost 2 bases, with 15 bases spanning the gap. The CDR3 runs 16 residues. This chain's CDR3 is CASSLRGQPTNTEAFF. The CDR3 DNA reads TGTGCCAGCAGCTTGAGAGGACAGCCCACTAACACTGAAGCTTTCTTT.

J is TRBJ2-3 and V is TRBV7-7; a weak D match, TRBD1 (5 bases). The CDR3 has 15 residues. Trimming took 5 bases from V and 3 from J, leaving 15 bases between them. CDR1 and CDR2 (germline): SSHAT, FNYEAQ (reference sequence). CDR3 residues: CASSLNQGSTDTQYF. Here the CDR3 DNA reads TGTGCCAGCAGCCTAAACCAGGGTTCTACAGATACGCAGTATTTT.